This TCR beta chain comes out of a study of cytomegalovirus exposure and HLA in healthy donors. Study in general: A preliminary data release comprised tens of millions of unique TCRs obtained from HLA-typed donors.

Findings of the study overall: In most subjects, TCR beta sequences reportedly gave accurate predictions of HLA-A and HLA-B alleles. Evidence from a later analysis indicated that most CMV-associated TCR beta chains looked HLA-restricted.

Looked up from germline, CDR1 is ENHRY and CDR2 is SYGVKD. With 1 base clipped from V and 8 bases from J, the junction kept 7 bases outside the gene matches. The length of the CDR3 is 15 residues. Worth noting for this clone: Its antigen is currently unknown.

Researchers ran the PCR with 60 Vbeta and 13 Jbeta primers. Profiling relied on immunoSEQ multiplex PCR, and the TCRdb table lists in-frame clones only, not all of them. The repertoire shows under 200,000 clones; the top ten hold about 6.8%. The genes are TRBV10-3 and TRBJ2-1; 8 bases map to TRBD1. The receptor's source is a man younger than 40 in good health and CMV-seronegative. Sequencing was performed on PBMCs. The CDR3, as DNA: TGTGCCATCAGTGAGTTCGGACAGGGACGGGATGAGCAGTTCTTC. Its protein is CAISEFGQGRDEQFF.